This T cell receptor (beta chain) was identified in a study of blood T cell repertoires in COVID-19. The CDR3 loop spans 11 amino acids. Trimming stripped 4 bases from V and 3 bases from J, with 5 bases between. Germline V gene lookup returns CDR1 SGHDT and CDR2 YYEEEE. Methods used by the authors: Amplification of reference gene primers provided the estimated nucleated cell counts. The assay was immunoSEQ multiplex PCR, and TCRdb's table has in-frame clones only and misses some. V and J calls and clone size are copied from that table; D and trimming were computed from the DNA. The table includes approximately 180,000 clones, around 76% detected once.

The chain is built from TRBV5-6 and TRBJ2-7; D call uncertain. The sequenced sample was peripheral blood. The sequence was collected from a woman between 70 and 85 years old with acute or convalescent COVID-19. CDR3 in DNA: TGTGCCAGCAGCCTAGACTACGAGCAGTACTTC. Its protein product is CASSLDYEQYF.